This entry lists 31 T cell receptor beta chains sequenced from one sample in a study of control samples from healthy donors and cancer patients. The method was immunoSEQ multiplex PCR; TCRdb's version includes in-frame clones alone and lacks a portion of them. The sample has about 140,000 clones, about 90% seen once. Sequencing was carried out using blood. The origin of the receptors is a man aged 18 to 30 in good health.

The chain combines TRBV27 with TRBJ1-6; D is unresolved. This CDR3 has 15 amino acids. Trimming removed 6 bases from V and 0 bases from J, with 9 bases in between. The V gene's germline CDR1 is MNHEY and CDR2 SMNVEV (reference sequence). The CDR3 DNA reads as TGTGCCAGCAGCGGCCTCGGCTCCTATAATTCACCCCTCCACTTT. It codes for CASSGLGSYNSPLHF.

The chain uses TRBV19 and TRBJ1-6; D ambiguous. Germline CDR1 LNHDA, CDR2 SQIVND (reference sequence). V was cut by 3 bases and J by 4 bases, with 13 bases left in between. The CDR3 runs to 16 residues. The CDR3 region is CASSMVRIEYNSPLHF. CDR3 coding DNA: TGTGCCAGTAGTATGGTACGAATAGAGTATAATTCACCCCTCCACTTT.

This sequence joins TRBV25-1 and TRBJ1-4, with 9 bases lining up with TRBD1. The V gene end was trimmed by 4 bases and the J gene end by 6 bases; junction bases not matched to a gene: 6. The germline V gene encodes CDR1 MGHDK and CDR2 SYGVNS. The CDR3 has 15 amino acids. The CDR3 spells CASSAPGTGHEKLFF. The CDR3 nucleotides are TGTGCCAGCAGTGCCCCCGGGACAGGGCATGAAAAACTGTTTTTT.

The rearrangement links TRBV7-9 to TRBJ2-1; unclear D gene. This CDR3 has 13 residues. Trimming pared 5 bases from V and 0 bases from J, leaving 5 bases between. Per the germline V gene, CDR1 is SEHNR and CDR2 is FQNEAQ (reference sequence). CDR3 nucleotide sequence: TGTGCCAGCAGCCCTAGCTCCTACAATGAGCAGTTCTTC. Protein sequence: CASSPSSYNEQFF.

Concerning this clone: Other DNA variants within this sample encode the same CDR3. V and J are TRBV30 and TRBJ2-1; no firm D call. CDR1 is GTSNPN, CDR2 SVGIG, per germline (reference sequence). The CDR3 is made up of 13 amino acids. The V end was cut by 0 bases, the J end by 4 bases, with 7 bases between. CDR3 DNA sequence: TGTGCCTGGAGTGTAGGGCAGTACAATGAGCAGTTCTTC. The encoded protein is CAWSVGQYNEQFF.

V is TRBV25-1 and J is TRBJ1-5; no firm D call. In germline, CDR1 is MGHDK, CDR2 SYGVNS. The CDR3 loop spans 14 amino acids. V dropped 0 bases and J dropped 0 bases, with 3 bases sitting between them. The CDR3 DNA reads TGTGCCAGCAGTGAATATCTTAGCAATCAGCCCCAGCATTTT. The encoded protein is CASSEYLSNQPQHF.

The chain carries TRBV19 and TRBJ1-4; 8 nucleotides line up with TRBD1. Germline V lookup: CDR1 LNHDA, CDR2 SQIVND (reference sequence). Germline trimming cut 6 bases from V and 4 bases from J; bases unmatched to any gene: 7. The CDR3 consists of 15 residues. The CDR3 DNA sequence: TGTGCCAGTAGGGGACAGGTCACGATTAATGAAAAACTGTTTTTT. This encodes CASRGQVTINEKLFF. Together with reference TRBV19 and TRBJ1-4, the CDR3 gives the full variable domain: DGGITQSPKYLFRKEGQNVTLSCEQNLNHDAMYWYRQDPGQGLRLIYYSQIVNDFQKGDIAEGYSVSREKKESFPLTVTSAQKNPTAFYLCASRGQVTINEKLFFGSGTQLSVL.

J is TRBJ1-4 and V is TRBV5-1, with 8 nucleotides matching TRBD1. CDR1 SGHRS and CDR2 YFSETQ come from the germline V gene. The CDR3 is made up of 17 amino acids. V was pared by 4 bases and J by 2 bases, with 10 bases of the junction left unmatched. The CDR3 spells CASSLVLPGGTNEKLFF. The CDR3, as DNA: TGCGCCAGCAGCCTAGTCCTACCAGGGGGCACTAATGAAAAACTGTTTTTT.

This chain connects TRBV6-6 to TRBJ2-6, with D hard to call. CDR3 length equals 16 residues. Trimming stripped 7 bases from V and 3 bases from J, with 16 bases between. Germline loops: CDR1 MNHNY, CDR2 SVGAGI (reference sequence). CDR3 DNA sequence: TGTGCCAGCACCGACCATCTAGGAAATGGGGCCAACGTCCTGACTTTC. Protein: CASTDHLGNGANVLTF.

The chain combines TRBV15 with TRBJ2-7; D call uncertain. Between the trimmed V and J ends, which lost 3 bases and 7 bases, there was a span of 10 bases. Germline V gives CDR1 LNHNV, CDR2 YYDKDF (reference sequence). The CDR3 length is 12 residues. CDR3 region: CATSRATGEQYF. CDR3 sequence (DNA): TGTGCCACCAGCAGGGCCACTGGGGAGCAGTACTTC. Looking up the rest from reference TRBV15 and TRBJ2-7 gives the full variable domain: DAMVIQNPRYQVTQFGKPVTLSCSQTLNHNVMYWYQQKSSQAPKLLFHYYDKDFNNEADTPDNFQSRRPNTSFCFLDIRSPGLGDTAMYLCATSRATGEQYFGPGTRLTVT.

The CDR3 DNA is TGTGCCAGCAGCTTAGCTAGCGGGGGGGGAAATGAGCAGTTCTTC. Translated: CASSLASGGGNEQFF. The rearrangement links TRBV7-2 to TRBJ2-1; 11 bases line up with TRBD2. The CDR3 loop spans 15 amino acids. V trimming: 0 bases; J trimming: 7 bases; junction bases outside the gene matches: 2. The germline CDR1 and CDR2 sequences are SGHTA and FQGNSA.

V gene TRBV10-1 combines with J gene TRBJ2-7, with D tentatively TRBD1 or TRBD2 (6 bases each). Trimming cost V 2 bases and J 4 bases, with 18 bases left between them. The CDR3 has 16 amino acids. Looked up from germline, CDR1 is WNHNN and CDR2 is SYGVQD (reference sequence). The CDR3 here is CASSERILTGAYEQYF. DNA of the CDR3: TGCGCCAGCAGTGAGAGGATTTTGACGGGGGCTTACGAGCAGTACTTC.

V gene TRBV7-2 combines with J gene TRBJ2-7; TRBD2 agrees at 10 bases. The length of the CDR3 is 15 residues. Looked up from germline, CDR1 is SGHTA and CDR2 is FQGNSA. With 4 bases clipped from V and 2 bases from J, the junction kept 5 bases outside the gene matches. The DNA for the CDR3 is TGTGCCAGCAGCTGGGATAGCGGGGGGACCTACGAGCAGTACTTC. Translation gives CASSWDSGGTYEQYF.

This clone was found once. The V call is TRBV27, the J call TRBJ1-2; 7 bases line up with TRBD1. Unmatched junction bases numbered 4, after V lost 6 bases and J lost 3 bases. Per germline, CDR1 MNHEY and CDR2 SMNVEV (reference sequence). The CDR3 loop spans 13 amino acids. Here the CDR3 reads CASRPTGDYGYTF. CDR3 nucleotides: TGTGCCAGCAGACCTACAGGGGACTATGGCTACACCTTC.

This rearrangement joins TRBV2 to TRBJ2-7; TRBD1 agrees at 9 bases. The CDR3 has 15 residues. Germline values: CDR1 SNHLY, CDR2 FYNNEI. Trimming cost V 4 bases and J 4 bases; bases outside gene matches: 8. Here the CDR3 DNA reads TGTGCCAGCAGTGCCCCGGGACAGGGAAGGTACGAGCAGTACTTC. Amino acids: CASSAPGQGRYEQYF.

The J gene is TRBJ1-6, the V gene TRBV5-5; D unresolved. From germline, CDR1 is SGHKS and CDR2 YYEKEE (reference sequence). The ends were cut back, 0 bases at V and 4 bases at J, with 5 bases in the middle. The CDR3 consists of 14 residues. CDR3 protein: CASSLGHYNSPLHF. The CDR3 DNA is TGTGCCAGCAGCTTGGGACATTATAATTCACCCCTCCACTTT.

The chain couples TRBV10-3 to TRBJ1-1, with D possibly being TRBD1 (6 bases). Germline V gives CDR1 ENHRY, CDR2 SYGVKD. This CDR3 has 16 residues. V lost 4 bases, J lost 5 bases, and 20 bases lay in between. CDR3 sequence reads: CAISGGGGWVKTEAFF. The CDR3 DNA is TGTGCCATCAGTGGAGGGGGGGGATGGGTCAAGACTGAAGCTTTCTTT.

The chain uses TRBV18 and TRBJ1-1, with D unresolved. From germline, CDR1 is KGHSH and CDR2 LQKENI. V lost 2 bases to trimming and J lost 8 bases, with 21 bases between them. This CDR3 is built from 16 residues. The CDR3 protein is CASSPYYDGSSGEAFF. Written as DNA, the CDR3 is TGTGCCAGCTCACCATATTACGATGGAAGTTCTGGGGAAGCTTTCTTT.

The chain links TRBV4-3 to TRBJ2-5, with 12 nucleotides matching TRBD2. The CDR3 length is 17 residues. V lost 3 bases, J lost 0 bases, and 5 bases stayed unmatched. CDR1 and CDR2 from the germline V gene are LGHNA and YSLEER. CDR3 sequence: CASSHRTSGANQETQYF. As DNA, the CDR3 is TGCGCCAGCAGCCACAGGACTAGCGGGGCAAACCAAGAGACCCAGTACTTC.

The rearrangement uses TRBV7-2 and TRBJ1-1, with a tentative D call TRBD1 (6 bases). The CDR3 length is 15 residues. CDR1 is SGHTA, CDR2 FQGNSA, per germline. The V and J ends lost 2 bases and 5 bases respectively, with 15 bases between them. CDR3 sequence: CASSLTAGVQTEAFF. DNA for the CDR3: TGTGCCAGCAGCTTAACGGCAGGGGTACAGACTGAAGCTTTCTTT.

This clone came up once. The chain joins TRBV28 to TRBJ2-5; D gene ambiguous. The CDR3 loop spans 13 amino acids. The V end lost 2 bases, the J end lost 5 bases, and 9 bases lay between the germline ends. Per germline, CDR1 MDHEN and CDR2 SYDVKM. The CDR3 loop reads CASSLGVRETQYF. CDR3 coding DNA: TGTGCCAGCAGTTTAGGAGTCAGGGAGACCCAGTACTTC.

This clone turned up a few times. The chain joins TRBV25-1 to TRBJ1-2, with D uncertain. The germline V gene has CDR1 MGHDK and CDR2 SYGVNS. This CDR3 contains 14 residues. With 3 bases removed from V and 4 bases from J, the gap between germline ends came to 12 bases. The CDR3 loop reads CASSDDGPSYGYTF. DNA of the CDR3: TGTGCCAGCAGTGACGACGGGCCCTCCTATGGCTACACCTTC.

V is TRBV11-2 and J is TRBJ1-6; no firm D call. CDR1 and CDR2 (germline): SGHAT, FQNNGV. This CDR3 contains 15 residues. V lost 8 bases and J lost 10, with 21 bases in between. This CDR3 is CASQLNPGPGSPLHF. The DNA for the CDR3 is TGTGCCAGCCAATTAAACCCCGGACCTGGCTCACCCCTCCACTTT.

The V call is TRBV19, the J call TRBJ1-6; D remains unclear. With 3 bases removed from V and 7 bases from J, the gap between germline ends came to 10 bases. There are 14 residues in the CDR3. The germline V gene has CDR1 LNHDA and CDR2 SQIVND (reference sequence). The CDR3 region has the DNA TGTGCCAGTAGTATTCTGGAATCGAATTCACCCCTCCACTTT. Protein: CASSILESNSPLHF.

The CDR3, as DNA: TGTGCCAGCAGCCAAGGGGGACAGGACTTGGAGTACTTC. As protein: CASSQGGQDLEYF. This rearrangement joins TRBV3-1 (or the pseudogene TRBV3-2) to TRBJ2-7; 8 nucleotides align to TRBD1. The CDR3 runs to 13 residues. Germline V gene data show CDR1 as LGHDT and CDR2 as YNNKEL (reference sequence). V lost 1 base, J lost 11 bases, and 7 bases stayed unmatched.

CDR3 in DNA: TGTGCCAGCAGTTTCGGGACAAACTATGGCTACACCTTC. Amino acids: CASSFGTNYGYTF. J is TRBJ1-2 and V is TRBV6-5; D is perhaps TRBD1 (6 bases). CDR3 length: 13 amino acids. Trimming stripped 4 bases from V and 2 bases from J, with 8 bases between. Germline V gene data show CDR1 as MNHEY and CDR2 as SVGAGI.

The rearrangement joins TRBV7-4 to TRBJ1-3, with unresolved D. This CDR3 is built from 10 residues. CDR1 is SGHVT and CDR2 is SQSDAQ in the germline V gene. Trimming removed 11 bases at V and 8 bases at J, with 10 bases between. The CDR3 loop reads CAPQRDTIYF. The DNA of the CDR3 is TGTGCCCCCCAACGGGACACCATATATTTT.

The chain's CDR3 is CASSAGQANSPLHF. In DNA, the CDR3 is TGTGCCAGCAGTGCGGGACAGGCTAATTCACCCCTCCACTTT. The rearrangement links TRBV6-4 to TRBJ1-6, with TRBD1 identical over 8 bases. V dropped 4 bases and J dropped 6; count of bases not matched to a gene: 2. The CDR3 is 14 amino acids. CDR1 and CDR2 (germline): MRHNA, SNTAGT.

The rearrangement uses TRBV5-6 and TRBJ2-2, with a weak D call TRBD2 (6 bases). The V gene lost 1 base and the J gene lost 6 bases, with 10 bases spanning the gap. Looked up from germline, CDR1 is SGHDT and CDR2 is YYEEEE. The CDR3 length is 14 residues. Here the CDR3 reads CASSLLAGSGELFF. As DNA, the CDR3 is TGTGCCAGCAGCTTGTTGGCGGGGTCCGGGGAGCTGTTTTTT.

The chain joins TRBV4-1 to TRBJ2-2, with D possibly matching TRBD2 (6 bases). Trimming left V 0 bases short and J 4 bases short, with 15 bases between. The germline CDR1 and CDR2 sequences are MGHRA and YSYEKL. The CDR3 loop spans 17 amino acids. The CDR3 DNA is TGCGCCAGCAGCCAAGAGCGGGGACGGACGGGCACCGGGGAGCTGTTTTTT. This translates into CASSQERGRTGTGELFF.

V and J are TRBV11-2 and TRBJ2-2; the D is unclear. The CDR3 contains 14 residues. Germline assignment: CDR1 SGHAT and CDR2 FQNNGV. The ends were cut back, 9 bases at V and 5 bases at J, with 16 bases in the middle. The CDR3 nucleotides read TGTGCCAGTAGGCCCTTTCTCTCGACCGGGGAGCTGTTTTTT. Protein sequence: CASRPFLSTGELFF. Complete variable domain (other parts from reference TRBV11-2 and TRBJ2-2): EAGVAQSPRYKIIEKRQSVAFWCNPISGHATLYWYQQILGQGPKLLIQFQNNGVVDDSQLPKDRFSAERLKGVDSTLKIQPAKLEDSAVYLCASRPFLSTGELFFGEGSRLTVL.